Listed here is a single T cell receptor beta chain. Its antigen remains unknown. This entry comes from a study of cytomegalovirus exposure and HLA in healthy donors. PCR involved 60 Vbeta and 13 Jbeta primers. TCRdb's copy holds only in-frame clones and misses some; the assay was immunoSEQ multiplex PCR. In the table there are about 120,000 clones, approximately 15% of which are singletons. Whole-study findings and limits: One cluster of highly shared sequence variants probably arose as a sequencing artifact.

Sequenced: PBMCs. This receptor was obtained from a woman aged 18-29 years in good health and CMV-seronegative.

The CDR3 nucleotides are TGTGCCAGCAGTGGGCTAGCGGGCACGAACACCGGGGAGCTGTTTTTT. Protein product: CASSGLAGTNTGELFF. The V call is TRBV2, the J call TRBJ2-2; 8 nucleotides agree with TRBD2. V gave up 4 bases and J gave up 0 bases; unmatched junction bases: 4. Germline loops: CDR1 SNHLY, CDR2 FYNNEI. The CDR3 totals 16 residues.